Listed below are T cell receptor beta chains from one sample, sequenced in a study of cytomegalovirus exposure and HLA in healthy donors. TCRdb's table, derived via immunoSEQ multiplex PCR, lists solely in-frame clones and lacks some. The table records a few hundred thousand clones, 70% to 90% of them present only once. Sequenced input: PBMCs. These receptors came from a young man in good health and CMV-seronegative. The CDR3 runs from the conserved cysteine through the conserved F or W. A D gene is named only where the DNA matches it firmly. Clone size is stated in some rows and not others, as once, few, many or a class when expanded.

cdr3_aa: CASSMGAIYEQYF
cdr3_nt: TGTGCCAGTAGTATGGGGGCCATCTACGAGCAGTACTTC
clone_size: NA
d_call: NA
j_call: TRBJ2-7
v_call: TRBV19

cdr3_aa: CASSSLAGGGYNEQFF
cdr3_nt: TGTGCCAGCAGCTCCCTAGCGGGGGGTGGGTACAATGAGCAGTTCTTC
clone_size: NA
d_call: TRBD2
j_call: TRBJ2-1
v_call: TRBV7-9

cdr3_aa: CASSEPRRGDTQYF
cdr3_nt: TGTGCCAGCAGTGAGCCCCGTAGGGGAGATACGCAGTATTTT
clone_size: NA
d_call: NA
j_call: TRBJ2-3
v_call: TRBV6-1

cdr3_aa: CASSWEWGNQPQHF
cdr3_nt: TGTGCCAGCAGCTGGGAGTGGGGCAATCAGCCCCAGCATTTT
clone_size: NA
d_call: NA
j_call: TRBJ1-5
v_call: TRBV7-2

cdr3_aa: CASSESSRGTDTQYF
cdr3_nt: TGCGCCAGCAGTGAGTCGAGTCGGGGAACAGATACGCAGTATTTT
clone_size: NA
d_call: NA
j_call: TRBJ2-3
v_call: TRBV10-1

cdr3_aa: CASSELGGGTQYF
cdr3_nt: TGTGCCAGCAGTGAGCTCGGGGGGGGGACCCAGTACTTC
clone_size: NA
d_call: TRBD2
j_call: TRBJ2-5
v_call: TRBV28

cdr3_aa: CASSARSTSGGATAGTNTGELFF
cdr3_nt: TGTGCCAGCAGTGCGCGGTCGACTAGCGGGGGCGCGACAGCGGGGACGAACACCGGGGAGCTGTTTTTT
clone_size: NA
d_call: TRBD2
j_call: TRBJ2-2
v_call: TRBV2

cdr3_aa: CASSYSTEIYGYTF
cdr3_nt: TGTGCCAGCAGTTACTCGACAGAAATCTATGGCTACACCTTC
clone_size: NA
d_call: NA
j_call: TRBJ1-2
v_call: TRBV6-5

cdr3_aa: CASSFLSHNEKLFF
cdr3_nt: TGTGCCAGCAGTTTCCTCAGTCATAATGAAAAACTGTTTTTT
clone_size: NA
d_call: NA
j_call: TRBJ1-4
v_call: TRBV27

cdr3_aa: CSVEEDIFQETQYF
cdr3_nt: TGCAGCGTTGAAGAGGACATATTCCAAGAGACCCAGTACTTC
clone_size: NA
d_call: NA
j_call: TRBJ2-5
v_call: TRBV29-1

cdr3_aa: CASSGAGAPSYEQYF
cdr3_nt: TGTGCCAGCAGCGGCGCGGGGGCCCCCTCCTACGAGCAGTACTTC
clone_size: NA
d_call: NA
j_call: TRBJ2-7
v_call: TRBV9

cdr3_aa: CASSLRTIGQGGYGYTF
cdr3_nt: TGTGCCAGCAGCTTACGGACCATAGGACAGGGTGGCTATGGCTACACCTTC
clone_size: once
d_call: TRBD1
j_call: TRBJ1-2
v_call: TRBV11-2

cdr3_aa: CASSYQTTGTYGYTF
cdr3_nt: TGTGCCAGCAGTTACCAAACGACAGGGACGTACGGCTACACCTTC
clone_size: once
d_call: TRBD1
j_call: TRBJ1-2
v_call: TRBV6-5

cdr3_aa: CASSFGAGGYTF
cdr3_nt: TGTGCCAGCAGTTTTGGGGCGGGAGGCTACACCTTC
clone_size: NA
d_call: NA
j_call: TRBJ1-2
v_call: TRBV6-1

cdr3_aa: CSVGTGQGPYEQYF
cdr3_nt: TGCAGCGTTGGAACCGGACAGGGCCCATACGAGCAGTACTTC
clone_size: once
d_call: TRBD1
j_call: TRBJ2-7
v_call: TRBV29-1

cdr3_aa: CASSEGDRAHYGYTF
cdr3_nt: TGTGCCAGCAGTGAAGGGGACAGGGCGCACTATGGCTACACCTTC
clone_size: NA
d_call: TRBD1
j_call: TRBJ1-2
v_call: TRBV2

cdr3_aa: CASSPAVWTEAFF
cdr3_nt: TGTGCCAGCAGCCCCGCAGTTTGGACTGAAGCTTTCTTT
clone_size: NA
d_call: NA
j_call: TRBJ1-1
v_call: TRBV27

cdr3_aa: CASSFGVNYGYTF
cdr3_nt: TGTGCCAGCAGTTTCGGGGTTAACTATGGCTACACCTTC
clone_size: NA
d_call: NA
j_call: TRBJ1-2
v_call: TRBV27

cdr3_aa: CASSFLADQETQYF
cdr3_nt: TGCGCCAGCAGCTTTCTGGCTGATCAAGAGACCCAGTACTTC
clone_size: NA
d_call: NA
j_call: TRBJ2-5
v_call: TRBV5-1

cdr3_aa: CASSFVFPTLSAEAFF
cdr3_nt: TGTGCCAGCAGCTTCGTCTTCCCGACTCTGTCCGCTGAAGCTTTCTTT
clone_size: NA
d_call: NA
j_call: TRBJ1-1
v_call: TRBV7-8